One and the same sample provided the 8 T cell receptor beta chains below, sequenced in a study of cytomegalovirus exposure and HLA in healthy donors. It was with 60 Vbeta and 13 Jbeta primers that the PCR ran. The assay was immunoSEQ multiplex PCR, and TCRdb's table has in-frame clones only and misses some. The sample records about 120,000 clones, 65% to 80% being singletons. The sample comprised PBMCs. The receptor set was obtained from a man between 18 and 35 years old in good health and CMV-seropositive.

The chain has TRBV5-4 and TRBJ1-2, with D hard to call. The V end lost 0 bases, the J end lost 7 bases, and 7 bases lay between the germline ends. In germline, CDR1 is SGHNT, CDR2 YYREEE (reference sequence). The CDR3 has 12 amino acids. The CDR3 protein is CASSLDEGGYTF. CDR3 nucleotides: TGTGCCAGCAGCTTGGACGAGGGTGGCTACACCTTC.

This clone occurred once. The V gene is TRBV6-4, the J gene TRBJ2-3; 8 nucleotides line up with TRBD2. Trimming cost V 5 bases and J 5 bases; bases outside gene matches: 15. Per the germline V gene, CDR1 is MRHNA and CDR2 is SNTAGT. The length of the CDR3 is 17 residues. CDR3 region: CASSPQGTGGPGDTQYF. The CDR3 DNA reads as TGTGCCAGCAGTCCCCAGGGAACGGGAGGGCCTGGAGATACGCAGTATTTT.

This rearrangement joins TRBV27 to TRBJ1-1; possibly TRBD1 for D (5 bases). This CDR3 is built from 13 residues. The germline V gene has CDR1 MNHEY and CDR2 SMNVEV (reference sequence). Trimming removed 2 bases from V and 5 bases from J, with 9 bases in between. CDR3 nucleotides: TGTGCCAGCAGTTTAGGGGGGAGAACTGAAGCTTTCTTT. This translates into CASSLGGRTEAFF.

The chain employs TRBV7-2 and TRBJ2-1, with D maybe TRBD1 (6 bases). Trimming took 4 bases from V and 4 from J, leaving 14 bases between them. Germline CDR1 SGHTA, CDR2 FQGNSA. The CDR3 covers 15 residues. For the CDR3, the DNA is TGTGCCAGCAGCTATAACAGGGTATCTTACAATGAGCAGTTCTTC. It encodes CASSYNRVSYNEQFF. Combining the CDR3 with reference TRBV7-2 and TRBJ2-1 gives the whole variable domain GAGVSQSPSNKVTEKGKDVELRCDPISGHTALYWYRQSLGQGLEFLIYFQGNSAPDKSGLPSDRFSAERTGGSVSTLTIQRTQQEDSAVYLCASSYNRVSYNEQFFGPGTRLTVL.

The gene calls are TRBV5-1 and TRBJ2-2; D might be TRBD2 (6 bases). The CDR3 consists of 14 residues. The V and J ends lost 8 bases and 5 bases respectively, with 16 bases between them. The germline V gene encodes CDR1 SGHRS and CDR2 YFSETQ. Here the CDR3 reads CASVELASTGELFF. The CDR3 nucleotides are TGCGCCAGTGTTGAACTAGCAAGTACCGGGGAGCTGTTTTTT.

The gene calls are TRBV6-5 and TRBJ1-2; D is uncertain. CDR3 length: 13 amino acids. Germline CDR1 reads MNHEY; CDR2 reads SVGAGI. V was shortened by 6 bases and J by 1 base, with 9 bases between the two germline ends. For the CDR3, the DNA is TGTGCCAGCAGCCTACTTCATAACTATGGCTACACCTTC. Its protein product is CASSLLHNYGYTF.

The sample holds a few counts of this clone. The chain uses TRBV18 and TRBJ2-5; 7 bases fit TRBD1. The CDR3 spans 13 residues. Germline-derived CDR1 and CDR2 are KGHSH and LQKENI. The junction had 1 base not matched to a gene; V was cut back by 3 bases and J by 3 bases. CDR3 DNA sequence: TGTGCCAGCTCACCCGACAGGGAAGAGACCCAGTACTTC. Its translation: CASSPDREETQYF.

The rearrangement links TRBV4-1 to TRBJ2-7, with D possibly TRBD1 on 6 matching bases. CDR1 and CDR2 (germline): MGHRA, YSYEKL. The CDR3 extends over 13 amino acids. The V end was cut by 1 base, the J end by 8 bases, with 12 bases between. In nucleotides, the CDR3 is TGCGCCAGCAGCCAAGGGACAGTATACAAGCAGTACTTC. Its protein is CASSQGTVYKQYF.